The sequence of this TCR beta chain was determined in a study of blood T cell repertoires in COVID-19. The CDR3 spans 13 residues. Trimming took 8 bases from V and 8 from J, leaving 16 bases between them. Germline V CDR1 and CDR2: SGHNT, YYREEE (reference sequence). The data were produced by immunoSEQ multiplex PCR, yet TCRdb's version contains in-frame clones alone and is incomplete. This sample has 200,000 to 250,000 clones, with 86% found just once. Participant reports of clinical history set cohort assignment. The chain is built from TRBV5-4 and TRBJ2-2; D is perhaps TRBD1 (6 bases). The clonotype comes from a woman between 40 and 55 years old with acute COVID-19. Material: PBMCs or T cells enriched from blood (not recorded which). CDR3 residues: CASQMKGVGELFF. As DNA, the CDR3 is TGTGCCAGTCAGATGAAGGGGGTAGGGGAGCTGTTTTTT.